The text below deals with one T cell receptor beta chain. Naive CD45RA+ and memory CD45RA-negative subsets were split from CD4+ cells. The sample originates from a study of shared clonotypes between healthy human individuals. Study at large: Three CD4 naive, three CD4 memory, two CD8 naive and one CD8 memory plate were used per donor.

Clones were read by immunoSEQ multiplex PCR, and TCRdb kept only the in-frame ones, dropping some. The sample holds over a million clones; 98% are singletons and the top ten take roughly 0.4%. The CDR3 loop spans 15 amino acids. Looked up from germline, CDR1 is KGHSH and CDR2 is LQKENI. V lost 3 bases, J lost 0 bases, and 3 bases stayed unmatched. This clonotype originated in a man aged 25-45 years in good health. The sequenced material came from naive CD4+ T cells sorted from blood. The subset is: CD45RA+ positively selected. The rearrangement joins TRBV18 to TRBJ2-7, with TRBD1 matching 9 bases. The CDR3 is CASSPKDRGSYEQYF. Written as DNA, the CDR3 is TGTGCCAGCTCACCCAAGGACAGGGGCTCCTACGAGCAGTACTTC.